The present TCR beta chain was sequenced within a study of T cells after posttransplantation cyclophosphamide (dated by TCRdb to about 2016). In the study overall: The study tracked T cell repertoire reconstitution by TRB sequencing after myeloablative bone marrow transplantation using posttransplantation cyclophosphamide as GVHD prophylaxis. Antigen receptor sequencing was done on samples from some 40 PTCy-treated patients and from under 20 related bone marrow donors of those patients. Blood from all 30 or so PTCy patients with 1-year posttransplant specimens was subjected to TRB sequencing. Up to about 3 additional blood samples from 2 to 5.2 years after transplant were also TRB-sequenced in 3 patients, as was pretransplant blood from several patients. Because TRA and TRB clonality were tightly correlated in roughly 10 samples, subsequent TCR analyses were focused on TRB only. Public TRB sequences were compared against a database of over 3,600 sequences linked to responses to pathogens, tumor antigens, self-antigens and alloantigens.

About this clone: The target of this receptor is not known. The sample holds no much larger clone one base away, and base qualities are not on file.

Genomic DNA was used for TRB sequencing, which was performed with the immunoSEQ assay at survey resolution or with the hsTCRB kit. Processing in the source paper ran as follows. The immunoSEQ software handled the initial read processing, while the LymphoSeq R package was used for the repertoire analyses. Clonality was computed as 1 minus normalized Shannon entropy; Gini coefficient was also calculated for each TRB dataset. To infer phenotypes in unsorted samples, TRB sequences from sorted subsets of the recipient or donor were mapped onto the unsorted samples of the same recipient. Here the immuneACCESS table is served through TCRdb, limited to in-frame sequences with V and J called. Missing clones are a known gap in these copies; in checked studies unresolved V genes cover under half, and the rest lacks a known reason. The V and J calls and the clone size are those of that table, but D and trimming were determined from the DNA. The sample has about 33,000 clones on record, with no singletons. The top ten clonotypes cover 1.2% of the sample.

Germline trimming: 5 bases from V, 5 bases from J; junction bases outside gene matches: 4. CDR1 and CDR2, per the germline V gene, are SGHRS and YFSETQ. Spanning cysteine to phenylalanine, the CDR3 consists of 14 amino acids. The entry retains the CDR3 DNA only, 42 bases that are in frame from base 1. Related bone marrow donors provided peripheral blood samples on the day of marrow donation. Peripheral blood and bone marrow mononuclear cells were isolated by Ficoll-Hypaque density centrifugation and cryopreserved. What the authors observed across the whole study: Across the 35 to 45 patients, TRB clonality was highly associated with recipient CMV seropositivity and CMV reactivation, and diversity with PTCy was similar to that in the CNI/methotrexate controls. The TRB repertoires of T cells infiltrating skin or the GI tract showed only limited overlap with the TRB repertoires found in blood. Donor-recipient similarity was low at 1-2 months but rose over the first year, and later blood repertoires were often dominated by donor CD8+ memory clones.

Sequencing input: PBMCs. This receptor chain uses TRBV5-1 and TRBJ1-4; TRBD1 fits 9 bases in the junction. This clonotype originated in a girl aged 5-17 years in good health, CMV-negative, and a related stem cell transplant donor. The encoded CDR3 is CASSSGTGNEKLFF. The bases are TGCGCCAGCAGTTCCGGGACAGGGAATGAAAAACTGTTTTTT. When the CDR3 is completed using the reference TRBV5-1 and TRBJ1-4 genes on either side, the full variable domain is KAGVTQTPRYLIKTRGQQVTLSCSPISGHRSVSWYQQTPGQGLQFLFEYFSETQRNKGNFPGRFSGRQFSNSRSEMNVSTLELGDSALYLCASSSGTGNEKLFFGSGTQLSVL.